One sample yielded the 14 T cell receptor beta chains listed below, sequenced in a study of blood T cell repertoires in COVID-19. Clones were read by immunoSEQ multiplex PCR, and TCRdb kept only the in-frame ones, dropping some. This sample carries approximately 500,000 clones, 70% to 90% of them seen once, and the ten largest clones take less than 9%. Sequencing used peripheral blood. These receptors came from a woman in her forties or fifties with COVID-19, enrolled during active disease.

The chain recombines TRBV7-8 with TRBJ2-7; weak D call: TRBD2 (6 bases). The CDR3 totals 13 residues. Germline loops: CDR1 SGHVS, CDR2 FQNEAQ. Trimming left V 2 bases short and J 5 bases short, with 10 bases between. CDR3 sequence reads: CASSLYRGNEQYF. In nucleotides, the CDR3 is TGTGCCAGCAGCTTATATCGGGGGAACGAGCAGTACTTC.

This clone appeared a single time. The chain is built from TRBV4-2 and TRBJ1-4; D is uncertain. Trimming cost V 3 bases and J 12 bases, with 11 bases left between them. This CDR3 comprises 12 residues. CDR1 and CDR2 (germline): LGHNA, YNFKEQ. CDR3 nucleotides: TGTGCCAGCAGCCACGAAGGGAGAGAACTGTTTTTT. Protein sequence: CASSHEGRELFF.

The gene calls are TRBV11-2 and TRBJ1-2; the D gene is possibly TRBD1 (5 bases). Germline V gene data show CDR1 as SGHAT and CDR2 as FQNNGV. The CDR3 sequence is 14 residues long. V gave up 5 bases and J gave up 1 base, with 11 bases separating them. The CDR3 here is CASSQEGLNYGYTF. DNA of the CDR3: TGTGCCAGCAGCCAGGAGGGGCTTAACTATGGCTACACCTTC.

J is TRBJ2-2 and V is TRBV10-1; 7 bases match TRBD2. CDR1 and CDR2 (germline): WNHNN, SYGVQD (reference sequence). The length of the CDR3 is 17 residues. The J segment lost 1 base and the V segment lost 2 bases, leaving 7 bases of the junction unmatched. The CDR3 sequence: CASSEPGGGLNTGELFF. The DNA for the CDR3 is TGCGCCAGCAGTGAGCCGGGGGGAGGACTGAACACCGGGGAGCTGTTTTTT.

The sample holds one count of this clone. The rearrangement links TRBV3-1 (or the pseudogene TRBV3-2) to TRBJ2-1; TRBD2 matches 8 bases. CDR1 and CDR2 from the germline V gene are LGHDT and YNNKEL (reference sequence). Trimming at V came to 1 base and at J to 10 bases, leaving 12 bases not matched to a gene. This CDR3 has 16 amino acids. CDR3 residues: CASSQGSTSGVREQFF. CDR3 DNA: TGTGCCAGCAGCCAAGGAAGCACTAGCGGAGTCCGGGAGCAGTTCTTC.

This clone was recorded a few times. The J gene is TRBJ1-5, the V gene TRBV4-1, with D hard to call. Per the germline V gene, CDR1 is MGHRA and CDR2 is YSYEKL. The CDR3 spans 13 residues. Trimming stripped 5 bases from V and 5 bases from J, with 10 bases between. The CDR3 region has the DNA TGCGCCAGCAGCTACGTGGGAGATCAGCCCCAGCATTTT. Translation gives CASSYVGDQPQHF.

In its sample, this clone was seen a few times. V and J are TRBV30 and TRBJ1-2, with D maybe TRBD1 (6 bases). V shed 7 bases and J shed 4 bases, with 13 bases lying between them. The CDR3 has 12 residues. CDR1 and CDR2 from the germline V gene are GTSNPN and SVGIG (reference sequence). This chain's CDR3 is CAYRWTAYGYTF. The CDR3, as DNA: TGTGCCTACCGTTGGACAGCCTATGGCTACACCTTC.

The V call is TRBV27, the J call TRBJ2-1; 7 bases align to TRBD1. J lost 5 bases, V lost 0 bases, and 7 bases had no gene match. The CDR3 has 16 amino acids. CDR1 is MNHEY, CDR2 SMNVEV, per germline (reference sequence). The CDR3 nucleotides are TGTGCCAGCAGTTTATCGACAGGGATGCCCAACAATGAGCAGTTCTTC. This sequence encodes CASSLSTGMPNNEQFF.

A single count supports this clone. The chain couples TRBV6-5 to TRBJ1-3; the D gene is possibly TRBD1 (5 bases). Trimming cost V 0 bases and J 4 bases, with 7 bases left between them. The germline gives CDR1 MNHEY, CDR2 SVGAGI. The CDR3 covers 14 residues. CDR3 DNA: TGTGCCAGCAGTTACTCAGGGGCAGGAAACACCATATATTTT. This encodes CASSYSGAGNTIYF.

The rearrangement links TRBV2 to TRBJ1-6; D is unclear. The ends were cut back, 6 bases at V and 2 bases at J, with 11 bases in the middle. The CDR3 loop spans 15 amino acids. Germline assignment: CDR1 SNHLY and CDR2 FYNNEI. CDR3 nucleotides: TGTGCCAGCAGGGTTGAGGTCCCCTATAATTCACCCCTCCACTTT. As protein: CASRVEVPYNSPLHF. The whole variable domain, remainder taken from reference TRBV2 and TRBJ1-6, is EPEVTQTPSHQVTQMGQEVILRCVPISNHLYFYWYRQILGQKVEFLVSFYNNEISEKSEIFDDQFSVERPDGSNFTLKIRSTKLEDSAMYFCASRVEVPYNSPLHFGNGTRLTVT.

The CDR3 protein is CASSSGQGWSSPLHF. The CDR3, as DNA: TGTGCCAGCAGTTCCGGACAGGGCTGGAGTTCACCCCTCCACTTT. V is TRBV28 and J is TRBJ1-6, with TRBD1 identical over 8 bases. V lost 4 bases, J lost 9 bases, and 8 bases stayed unmatched. Germline values: CDR1 MDHEN, CDR2 SYDVKM. The CDR3 loop spans 15 amino acids.

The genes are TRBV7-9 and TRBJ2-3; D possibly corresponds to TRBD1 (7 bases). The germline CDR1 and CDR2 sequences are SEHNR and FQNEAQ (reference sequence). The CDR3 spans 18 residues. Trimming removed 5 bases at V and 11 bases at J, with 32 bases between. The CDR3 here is CASSRESYRGGMGVVQYF. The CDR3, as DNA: TGTGCCAGCAGCCGAGAATCCTACAGGGGCGGGATGGGAGTGGTGCAGTATTTT. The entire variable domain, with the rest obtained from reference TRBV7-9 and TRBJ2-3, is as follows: DTGVSQNPRHKITKRGQNVTFRCDPISEHNRLYWYRQTLGQGPEFLTYFQNEAQLEKSRLLSDRFSAERPKGSFSTLEIQRTEQGDSAMYLCASSRESYRGGMGVVQYFGPGTRLTVL.

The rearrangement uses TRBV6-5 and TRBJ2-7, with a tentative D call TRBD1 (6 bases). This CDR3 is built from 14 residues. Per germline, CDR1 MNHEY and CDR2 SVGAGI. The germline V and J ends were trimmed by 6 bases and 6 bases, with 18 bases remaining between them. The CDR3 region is CASSMGARVGEQYF. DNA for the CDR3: TGTGCCAGCAGCATGGGGGCGAGGGTGGGCGAGCAGTACTTC.

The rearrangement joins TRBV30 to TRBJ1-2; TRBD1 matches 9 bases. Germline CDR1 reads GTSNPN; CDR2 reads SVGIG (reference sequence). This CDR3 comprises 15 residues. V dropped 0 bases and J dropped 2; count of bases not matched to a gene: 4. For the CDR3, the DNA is TGTGCCTGGAGTGTTGGGACAGGGAGGAACTATGGCTACACCTTC. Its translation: CAWSVGTGRNYGYTF.